This paragraph reports one TCR beta chain. This sample is part of a study of control samples from healthy donors and cancer patients. Germline V CDR1 and CDR2: MNHEY, SMNVEV (reference sequence). There are 15 residues in the CDR3. With 1 base clipped from V and 4 bases from J, the junction kept 6 bases outside the gene matches. The table came from immunoSEQ multiplex PCR; TCRdb's copy has only in-frame clones and leaves some out. The table shows around 130,000 clones, with approximately 88% occurring only once. Sequenced: blood. This rearrangement joins TRBV27 to TRBJ1-1, with 7 nucleotides matching TRBD1. This sequence was found in a man in his fifties in good health. CDR3 nucleotide sequence: TGTGCCAGCAGTTTATATAGGCAGGGGGGCACTGAAGCTTTCTTT. It translates to CASSLYRQGGTEAFF.